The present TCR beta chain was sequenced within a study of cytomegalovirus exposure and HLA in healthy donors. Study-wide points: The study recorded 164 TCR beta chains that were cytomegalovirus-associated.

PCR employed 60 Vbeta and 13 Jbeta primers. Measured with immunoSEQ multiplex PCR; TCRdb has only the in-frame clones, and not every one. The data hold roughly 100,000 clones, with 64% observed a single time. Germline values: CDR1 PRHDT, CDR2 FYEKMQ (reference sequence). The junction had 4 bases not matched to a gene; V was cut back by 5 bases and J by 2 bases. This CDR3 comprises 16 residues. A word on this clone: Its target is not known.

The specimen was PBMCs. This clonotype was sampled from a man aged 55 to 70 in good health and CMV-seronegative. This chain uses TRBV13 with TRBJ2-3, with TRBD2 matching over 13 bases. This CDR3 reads CASSPGLAGLTDTQYF. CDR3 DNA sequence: TGTGCCAGCAGCCCGGGACTAGCGGGACTCACAGATACGCAGTATTTT. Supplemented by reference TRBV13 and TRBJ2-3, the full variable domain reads AAGVIQSPRHLIKEKRETATLKCYPIPRHDTVYWYQQGPGQDPQFLISFYEKMQSDKGSIPDRFSAQQFSDYHSELNMSSLELGDSALYFCASSPGLAGLTDTQYFGPGTRLTVL.